This T cell receptor beta chain stems from a study of blood T cell repertoires in COVID-19. Generated by immunoSEQ multiplex PCR, the TCRdb table keeps only in-frame clones and is missing some. The sample yields roughly 420,000 clones, 70% to 90% seen once. Participant-given clinical history determined each cohort assignment. V was cut by 3 bases and J by 0 bases, with 12 bases left in between. CDR3 size: 15 residues. Looked up from germline, CDR1 is SGHTA and CDR2 is FQGNSA. This chain connects TRBV7-2 to TRBJ2-7; tentatively, D is TRBD2 (5 bases). Sequenced input: PBMCs or T cells enriched from blood (not recorded which). This clonotype originated in a woman under 40 with acute COVID-19. This CDR3 reads CASSLSGQSSYEQYF. The CDR3 coding sequence is TGTGCCAGCAGCTTGAGCGGCCAGAGCTCCTACGAGCAGTACTTC.